This T cell receptor beta chain was obtained from a study of blood T cell repertoires in COVID-19. The CDR3 extends over 14 amino acids. Between the trimmed V and J ends, which lost 2 bases and 8 bases, there was a span of 12 bases. Germline CDR1 and CDR2: MNHNS and SASEGT. In the source study's methods: Amplified reference gene primers provided the basis for estimating nucleated cell counts. Clones were sequenced by immunoSEQ multiplex PCR, and TCRdb holds only the in-frame ones, with some missing. From that table come the V and J calls and clone size; the DNA was used to work out D and trimming. The table has approximately 120,000 clones, over 75% seen once.

The chain links TRBV6-1 to TRBJ1-4, with D perhaps TRBD1 (6 bases). This receptor was identified in a woman of 80 years or more with acute or convalescent COVID-19. Sequenced: peripheral blood. CDR3 sequence reads: CASSETGGREKLFF. The CDR3 DNA reads as TGTGCCAGCAGTGAAACGGGGGGCAGGGAAAAACTGTTTTTT.